This T cell receptor (beta chain) was sequenced for a study of memory CD4+ T cells and cytomegalovirus serostatus. General observations from the study: The CMV-associated TCR signature appears largely within the CD4+ memory repertoire.

The CDR3 contains 14 residues. Germline CDR1 and CDR2: SNHLY and FYNNEI. With 5 bases clipped from V and 6 bases from J, the junction kept 7 bases outside the gene matches. Single viable CD3+CD4+CD8-CD45RO+ cells were sorted as the memory CD4+ T cells. Donors' CMV status reflects serum IgG against pp150, pp28, p38, p52. Produced via immunoSEQ multiplex PCR; TCRdb's table is partial and in-frame only. Of around 50,000 clones in the sample, roughly three quarters were seen once. Comments on this clone: The antigen is not known.

The sample taken for sequencing was memory CD4+ T cells from blood. The J gene is TRBJ1-5, the V gene TRBV2, with 7 bases fitting TRBD1. This clonotype was sampled from an adult in good health and CMV-seronegative. CDR3 sequence reads: CASSLDRVGQPQHF. The CDR3 nucleotides are TGTGCCAGCAGTCTAGACAGGGTGGGTCAGCCCCAGCATTTT.